What follows are 16 T cell receptor beta chains derived from one specimen sequenced in a study of T cells in Graves' hyperthyroidism and ophthalmopathy. The TCR beta CDR3 regions underwent amplification using RNA transcripts as the source. When the TCR CDR3 underwent first-round RT-PCR, the HTBI primer set was used. TCRdb reprocessed the multiplex PCR reads via MiXCR and lists one record per CDR3 protein. The repertoire includes 600,000 or so distinct CDR3 sequences, more than 14% of them detected once, and 9.5% to 15% sits in the top ten. Sample: blood. These receptors all come from a woman aged 50 to 60 with Graves' ophthalmopathy.

This clonotype was seen at least ten times. The genes are TRBV7-8 and TRBJ2-1, with 9 bases fitting TRBD1. After removal of 3 bases from V and 4 bases from J, the junction contained 4 bases not matched to a gene. The CDR3 totals 15 residues. Germline CDR1 SGHVS, CDR2 FQNEAQ. CDR3 amino acids: CASSFPGQGYNEQFF. The CDR3 nucleotides read TGTGCCAGCAGCTTCCCGGGACAGGGTTACAATGAGCAGTTCTTC.

This clonotype occurred a few times. The V gene is TRBV9, the J gene TRBJ2-1; possible D gene TRBD2, 5 bases. The CDR3 sequence is 13 residues long. V gave up 0 bases and J gave up 6 bases, with 7 bases separating them. CDR1 SGDLS and CDR2 YYNGEE come from the germline V gene. CDR3 sequence (DNA): TGTGCCAGCAGCGTAGGTCTAGCCAATGAGCAGTTCTTC. This sequence encodes CASSVGLANEQFF.

This sequence joins TRBV12-3 or TRBV12-4 and TRBJ1-2; possibly TRBD1 for D (6 bases). The CDR3 loop spans 16 amino acids. With 0 bases removed from V and 4 bases from J, the gap between germline ends came to 15 bases. This chain's CDR3 is CASSLALRGQSYGYTF. In DNA form, the CDR3 reads TGTGCCAGCAGTTTAGCGCTAAGGGGACAAAGCTATGGCTACACCTTC.

This clonotype has ten or more counts. The rearrangement links TRBV7-2 to TRBJ2-4; D call uncertain. V shed 5 bases and J shed 9 bases, with 17 bases lying between them. The CDR3 runs 14 residues. Germline loops: CDR1 SGHTA, CDR2 FQGNSA. CDR3 sequence (DNA): TGTGCCAGCAGCCCCCGGGTTCCTTTATCCATTCAGTACTTC. Translating it yields CASSPRVPLSIQYF. Together with reference TRBV7-2 and TRBJ2-4, the CDR3 gives the full variable domain: GAGVSQSPSNKVTEKGKDVELRCDPISGHTALYWYRQSLGQGLEFLIYFQGNSAPDKSGLPSDRFSAERTGGSVSTLTIQRTQQEDSAVYLCASSPRVPLSIQYFGAGTRLSVL.

The sample holds many counts of this clonotype. This rearrangement joins TRBV12-3 or TRBV12-4 to TRBJ2-1; TRBD1 agrees at 11 bases. The CDR3 is made up of 16 amino acids. V shed 6 bases and J 9 bases; nucleotides not matched to a gene: 13. As DNA, the CDR3 is TGTGCCAGCAGGCCATCCGGGACAGGGGGGTTCAGTGAGCAGTTCTTC. It encodes CASRPSGTGGFSEQFF.

V and J are TRBV5-1 and TRBJ1-1; no reliable D call. V lost 0 bases, J lost 0 bases, and 12 bases lay in between. Germline V gene sequence: CDR1 SGHRS, CDR2 YFSETQ. The CDR3 sequence is 16 residues long. CDR3: CASSLAGGELNTEAFF. CDR3 sequence (DNA): TGCGCCAGCAGCTTGGCCGGTGGGGAGCTGAACACTGAAGCTTTCTTT. Drawing the rest from reference TRBV5-1 and TRBJ1-1, the complete variable domain is KAGVTQTPRYLIKTRGQQVTLSCSPISGHRSVSWYQQTPGQGLQFLFEYFSETQRNKGNFPGRFSGRQFSNSRSEMNVSTLELGDSALYLCASSLAGGELNTEAFFGQGTRLTVV.

As to this clonotype: A much larger clone lies one base from this, so it may be a read error. The chain uses TRBV30 and TRBJ2-7, with D perhaps matching TRBD1 (6 bases). CDR3 length equals 17 residues. Germline V lookup: CDR1 GTSNPN, CDR2 SVGIG (reference sequence). The CDR3 protein is CAWRIPLLRDNSYGQYF. The CDR3 DNA follows: TGTGCCTGGAGAATCCCTCTCCTCCGGGACAATTCCTACGGGCAGTACTTC.

This clonotype was observed at least ten times. V is TRBV28 and J is TRBJ2-2, with D unclear. This CDR3 contains 16 residues. Germline V lookup: CDR1 MDHEN, CDR2 SYDVKM. The V end lost 3 bases, the J end lost 0 bases, and 11 bases lay between the germline ends. CDR3: CASSFLGTSNTGELFF. Here the CDR3 DNA reads TGTGCCAGCAGTTTCCTGGGCACCTCGAACACCGGGGAGCTGTTTTTT. Using reference TRBV28 and TRBJ2-2 for the parts outside the CDR3, the full variable domain is DVKVTQSSRYLVKRTGEKVFLECVQDMDHENMFWYRQDPGLGLRLIYFSYDVKMKEKGDIPEGYSVSREKKERFSLILESASTNQTSMYLCASSFLGTSNTGELFFGEGSRLTVL.

This CDR3 is CAWDRTSGSTDTQYF. The DNA for the CDR3 is TGTGCCTGGGATAGGACTAGCGGGAGCACAGATACGCAGTATTTT. This chain links TRBV30 with TRBJ2-3; 11 positions agree with TRBD2. The CDR3 contains 15 residues. The V and J ends lost 5 bases and 0 bases, in that order; junction bases with no gene match: 4. Germline V gives CDR1 GTSNPN, CDR2 SVGIG (reference sequence).

This clonotype was seen at least ten times. The chain links TRBV3-1 to TRBJ1-3, with D unclear. V lost 5 bases, J lost 2 bases, and 7 bases lay in between. The germline V gene has CDR1 LGHDT and CDR2 YNNKEL (reference sequence). The CDR3 extends over 13 amino acids. Here the CDR3 reads CASSAVTGNTIYF. CDR3 nucleotide sequence: TGTGCCAGCAGCGCCGTAACTGGAAACACCATATATTTT.

Ten or more counts support this clonotype. The chain uses TRBV28 and TRBJ1-5; no reliable D call. V shed 3 bases and J shed 1 base, with 7 bases lying between them. Looked up from germline, CDR1 is MDHEN and CDR2 is SYDVKM. This CDR3 is built from 14 residues. CDR3 DNA sequence: TGTGCCAGCAGTTTCCTGGGGAGCAATCAGCCCCAGCATTTT. It codes for CASSFLGSNQPQHF.

V usage is TRBV6-1 and J usage is TRBJ1-3; no clear D. Germline values: CDR1 MNHNS, CDR2 SASEGT. The CDR3 is 14 amino acids. The V end was cut by 1 base, the J end by 0 bases, with 4 bases between. The CDR3 loop is CASSEGASGNTIYF. CDR3 DNA: TGTGCCAGCAGTGAAGGCGCCTCTGGAAACACCATATATTTT.

This clonotype occurred many times. The chain is built from TRBV20-1 and TRBJ1-1; D unclear. V lost 6 bases, J lost 4 bases, and 12 bases lay in between. CDR3 length: 12 residues. Germline CDR1 and CDR2: DFQATT and SNEGSKA (reference sequence). CDR3 coding DNA: TGCAGTGCCGTAGTTAGTGGCACTGAAGCTTTCTTT. Translation: CSAVVSGTEAFF.

J is TRBJ2-5 and V is TRBV20-1; 8 bases match TRBD2. The CDR3 has 14 amino acids. Losses at the gene ends were 1 base for V and 4 bases for J; bases not matched to a gene: 5. Germline CDR1 and CDR2: DFQATT and SNEGSKA (reference sequence). The CDR3: CSARGLLAGETQYF. The CDR3 DNA is TGCAGTGCTAGAGGCCTCCTAGCGGGAGAGACCCAGTACTTC.

This clonotype appeared many times. V is TRBV27 and J is TRBJ2-1, with D uncertain. The CDR3 has 15 residues. CDR1 is MNHEY and CDR2 is SMNVEV in the germline V gene (reference sequence). V was trimmed by 3 bases and J by 0 bases, leaving 9 bases between them. The CDR3 spells CASSFYLSSYNEQFF. In DNA, the CDR3 is TGTGCCAGCAGTTTCTACCTAAGCTCCTACAATGAGCAGTTCTTC.

The chain links TRBV5-1 to TRBJ2-1, with D unclear. The CDR3 is 16 amino acids. Per the germline V gene, CDR1 is SGHRS and CDR2 is YFSETQ. The V end lost 0 bases, the J end lost 0 bases, and 10 bases lay between the germline ends. CDR3 amino acids: CASSLVAQGSYNEQFF. The CDR3 DNA is TGCGCCAGCAGCTTGGTAGCTCAAGGCTCCTACAATGAGCAGTTCTTC.